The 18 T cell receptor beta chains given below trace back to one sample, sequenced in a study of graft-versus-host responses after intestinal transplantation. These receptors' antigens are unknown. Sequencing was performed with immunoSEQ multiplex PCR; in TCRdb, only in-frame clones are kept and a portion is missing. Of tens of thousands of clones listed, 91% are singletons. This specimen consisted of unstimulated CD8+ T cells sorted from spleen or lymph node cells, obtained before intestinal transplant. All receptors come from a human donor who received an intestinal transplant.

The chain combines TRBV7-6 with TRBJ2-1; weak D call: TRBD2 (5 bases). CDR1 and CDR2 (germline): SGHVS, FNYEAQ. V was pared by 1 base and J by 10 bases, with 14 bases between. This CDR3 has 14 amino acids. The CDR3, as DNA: TGTGCCAGCAGCTTAGTCGAGGGCCCCCAAGAGCAGTTCTTC. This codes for CASSLVEGPQEQFF.

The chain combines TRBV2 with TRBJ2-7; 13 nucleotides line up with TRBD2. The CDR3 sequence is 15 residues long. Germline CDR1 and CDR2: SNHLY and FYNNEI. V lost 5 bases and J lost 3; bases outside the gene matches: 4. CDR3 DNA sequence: TGTGCCAGCAGTCGACTAGCGGGAGGTTACTACGAGCAGTACTTC. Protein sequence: CASSRLAGGYYEQYF.

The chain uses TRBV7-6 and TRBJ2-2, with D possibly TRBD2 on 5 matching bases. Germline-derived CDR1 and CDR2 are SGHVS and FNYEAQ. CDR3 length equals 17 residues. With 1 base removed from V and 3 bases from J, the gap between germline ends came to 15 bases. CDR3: CASSLGPGSLYTGELFF. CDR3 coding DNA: TGTGCCAGCAGCTTAGGTCCTGGGAGTCTGTACACCGGGGAGCTGTTTTTT.

In nucleotides, the CDR3 is TGTGCCAGCAGCCCCTGGACTAGTTCCCCCCAAGATACGCAGTATTTT. This gives the protein CASSPWTSSPQDTQYF. The chain is built from TRBV7-6 and TRBJ2-3; 7 nucleotides match TRBD2. Germline values: CDR1 SGHVS, CDR2 FNYEAQ. The trim removed 5 bases at V and 5 bases at J, leaving 13 bases unmatched. The CDR3 has 16 amino acids. Filled out from reference TRBV7-6 and TRBJ2-3, the complete variable domain reads GAGVSQSPRYKVTKRGQDVALRCDPISGHVSLYWYRQALGQGPEFLTYFNYEAQQDKSGLPNDRFSAERPEGSISTLTIQRTEQRDSAMYRCASSPWTSSPQDTQYFGPGTRLTVL.

This chain's CDR3 is CASSRTGTYGYTF. CDR3 DNA: TGTGCCAGCAGCCGGACAGGGACGTATGGCTACACCTTC. The V call is TRBV4-2, the J call TRBJ1-2; 8 bases match TRBD1. This CDR3 is 13 amino acids long. Trimming took 4 bases from V and 5 from J; bases not matched to a gene: 3. Germline V gene sequence: CDR1 LGHNA, CDR2 YNFKEQ.

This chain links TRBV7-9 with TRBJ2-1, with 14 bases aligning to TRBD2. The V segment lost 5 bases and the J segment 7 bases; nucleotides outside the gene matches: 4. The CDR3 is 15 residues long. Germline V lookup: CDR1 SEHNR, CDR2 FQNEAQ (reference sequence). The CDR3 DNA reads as TGTGCCAGCAGCCTAGGGACTAGCGGGAGAAATGAGCAGTTCTTC. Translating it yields CASSLGTSGRNEQFF. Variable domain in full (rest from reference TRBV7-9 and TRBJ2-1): DTGVSQNPRHKITKRGQNVTFRCDPISEHNRLYWYRQTLGQGPEFLTYFQNEAQLEKSRLLSDRFSAERPKGSFSTLEIQRTEQGDSAMYLCASSLGTSGRNEQFFGPGTRLTVL.

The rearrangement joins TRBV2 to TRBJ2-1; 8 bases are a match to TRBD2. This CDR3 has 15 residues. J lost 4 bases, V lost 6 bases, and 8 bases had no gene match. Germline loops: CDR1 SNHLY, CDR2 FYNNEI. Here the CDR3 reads CASRPGLGIYNEQFF. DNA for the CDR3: TGTGCCAGCAGGCCGGGACTAGGGATTTACAATGAGCAGTTCTTC.

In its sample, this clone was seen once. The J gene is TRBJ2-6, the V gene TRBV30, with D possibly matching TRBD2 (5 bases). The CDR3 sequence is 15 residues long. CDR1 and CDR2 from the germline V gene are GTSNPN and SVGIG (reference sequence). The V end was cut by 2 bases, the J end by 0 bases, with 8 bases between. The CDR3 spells CAWSPGNSGANVLTF. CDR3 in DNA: TGTGCCTGGAGTCCCGGGAACTCTGGGGCCAACGTCCTGACTTTC.

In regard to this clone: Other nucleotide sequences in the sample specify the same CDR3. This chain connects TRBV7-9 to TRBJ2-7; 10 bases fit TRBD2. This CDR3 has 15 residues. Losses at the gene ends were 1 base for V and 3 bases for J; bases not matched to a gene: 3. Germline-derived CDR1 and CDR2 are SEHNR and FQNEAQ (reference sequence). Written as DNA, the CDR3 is TGTGCCAGCAGCTTAGAGACTAGCGGGTTCTACGAGCAGTACTTC. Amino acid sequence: CASSLETSGFYEQYF.

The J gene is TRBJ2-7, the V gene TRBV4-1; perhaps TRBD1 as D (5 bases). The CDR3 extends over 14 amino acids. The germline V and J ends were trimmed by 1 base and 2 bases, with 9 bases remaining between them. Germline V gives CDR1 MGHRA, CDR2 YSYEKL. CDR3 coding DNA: TGCGCCAGCAGCCAAGTAACAGGAGCCTACGAGCAGTACTTC. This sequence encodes CASSQVTGAYEQYF.

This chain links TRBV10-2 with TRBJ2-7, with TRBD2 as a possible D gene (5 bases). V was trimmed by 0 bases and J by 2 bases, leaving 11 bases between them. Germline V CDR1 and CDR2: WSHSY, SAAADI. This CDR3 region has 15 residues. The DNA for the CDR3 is TGCGCCAGCAGTGAGTCCGGGGTTTCCCCCTACGAGCAGTACTTC. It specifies CASSESGVSPYEQYF.

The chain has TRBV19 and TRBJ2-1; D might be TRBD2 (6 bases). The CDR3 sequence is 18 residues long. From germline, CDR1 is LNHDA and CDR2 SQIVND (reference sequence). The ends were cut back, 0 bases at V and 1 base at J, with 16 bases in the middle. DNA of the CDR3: TGTGCCAGTAGTATAGATGGAAGCCCAGGGAGGTCCTACAATGAGCAGTTCTTC. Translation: CASSIDGSPGRSYNEQFF.

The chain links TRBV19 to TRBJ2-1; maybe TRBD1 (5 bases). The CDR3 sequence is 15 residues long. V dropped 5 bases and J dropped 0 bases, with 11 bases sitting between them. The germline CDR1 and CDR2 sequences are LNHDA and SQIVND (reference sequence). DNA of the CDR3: TGTGCCAGTAGTGTAGTAGGGGCCTCCTACAATGAGCAGTTCTTC. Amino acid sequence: CASSVVGASYNEQFF.

CDR3 loop: CASSLAGTDEKLFF. The CDR3 DNA is TGTGCCAGCAGCTTGGCCGGGACTGATGAAAAACTGTTTTTT. The rearrangement joins TRBV5-5 to TRBJ1-4; possible D gene TRBD1, 5 bases. CDR3 length: 14 amino acids. Trimming cost V 0 bases and J 6 bases, with 9 bases left between them. Germline V CDR1 and CDR2: SGHKS, YYEKEE (reference sequence).

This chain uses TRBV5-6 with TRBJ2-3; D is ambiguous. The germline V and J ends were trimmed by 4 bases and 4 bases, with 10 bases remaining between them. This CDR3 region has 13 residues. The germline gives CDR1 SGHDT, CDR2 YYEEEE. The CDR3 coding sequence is TGTGCCAGCAGCGTGACATTGGCAGATACGCAGTATTTT. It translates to CASSVTLADTQYF. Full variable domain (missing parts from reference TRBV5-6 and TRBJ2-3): DAGVTQSPTHLIKTRGQQVTLRCSPKSGHDTVSWYQQALGQGPQFIFQYYEEEERQRGNFPDRFSGHQFPNYSSELNVNALLLGDSALYLCASSVTLADTQYFGPGTRLTVL.

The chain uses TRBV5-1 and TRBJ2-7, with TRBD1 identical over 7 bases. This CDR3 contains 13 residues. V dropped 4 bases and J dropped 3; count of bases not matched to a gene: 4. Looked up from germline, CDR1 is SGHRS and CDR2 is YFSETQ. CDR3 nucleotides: TGCGCCAGCAGCCGTTGGGACAGCTACGAGCAGTACTTC. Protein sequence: CASSRWDSYEQYF.

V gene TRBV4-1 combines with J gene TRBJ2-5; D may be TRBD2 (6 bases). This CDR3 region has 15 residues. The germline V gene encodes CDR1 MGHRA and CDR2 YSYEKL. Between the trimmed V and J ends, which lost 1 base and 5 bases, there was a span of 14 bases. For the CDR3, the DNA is TGCGCCAGCAGCCAAGTCGTGACTAGTTGGGAGACCCAGTACTTC. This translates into CASSQVVTSWETQYF.

CDR3 protein: CASSQGIRDSLRNEKLFF. As DNA, the CDR3 is TGCGCCAGCAGCCAGGGAATCCGGGACTCCCTCCGGAATGAAAAACTGTTTTTT. The chain has TRBV4-1 and TRBJ1-4; D possibly corresponds to TRBD1 (5 bases). Between the trimmed V and J ends, which lost 3 bases and 5 bases, there was a span of 22 bases. The germline CDR1 and CDR2 sequences are MGHRA and YSYEKL. The CDR3 spans 18 residues.